This T cell receptor beta chain was captured in a study of T cells after posttransplantation cyclophosphamide. Study-level results: Recipient CMV seropositivity and CMV reactivation strongly tracked TRB clonality. Blood and skin or GI T cell repertoires showed limited TRB overlap.

This CDR3 has 16 residues. V was pared by 2 bases and J by 0 bases, with 14 bases between. Germline V CDR1 and CDR2: GTSNPN, SVGIG (reference sequence). A marrow graft followed busulfan-fludarabine conditioning, with cyclophosphamide on days +3 and +4. Measured with immunoSEQ multiplex PCR; TCRdb has only the in-frame clones, and not every one. The table has about 21,000 clones, roughly 90% seen once. For this clone: Its antigen remains unknown.

The V gene is TRBV30, the J gene TRBJ1-5; D ambiguous. The sample here was PBMCs, taken after allogeneic stem cell transplant with posttransplant cyclophosphamide. This receptor was obtained from a female patient aged 40-49 years who received an allogeneic stem cell transplant from a related donor, was CMV-positive, and had no GVHD. Some of the T cells may derive from the graft donor. The CDR3, as DNA: TGTGCCTGGAGTCCGGTGGGAGGATATAGCAATCAGCCCCAGCATTTT. The encoded protein is CAWSPVGGYSNQPQHF. The full variable domain, rest sourced from reference TRBV30 and TRBJ1-5, is SQTIHQWPATLVQPVGSPLSLECTVEGTSNPNLYWYRQAAGRGLQLLFYSVGIGQISSEVPQNLSASRPQDRQFILSSKKLLLSDSGFYLCAWSPVGGYSNQPQHFGDGTRLSIL.